This TCR beta chain stems from a study of PD-L1 blockade in urothelial cancer. Data came from immunoSEQ multiplex PCR; TCRdb stores just in-frame clones and leaves some out. The top ten hold around 16% of the sample, which has about 2,300 clones, 35% to 40% seen once. The V gene lost 6 bases and the J gene lost 3 bases, with 14 bases spanning the gap. CDR1 LNHDA and CDR2 SQIVND come from the germline V gene (reference sequence). This CDR3 is 14 amino acids long. This clonotype was obtained from a man aged 60 to 69 with urothelial cancer. The specimen was tumor tissue, collected before atezolizumab (anti-PD-L1) treatment. This chain links TRBV19 with TRBJ1-2; perhaps TRBD1 as D (5 bases). The CDR3 protein is CASSGMGGDYGYTF. The CDR3 DNA reads as TGTGCCAGTAGCGGAATGGGGGGAGACTATGGCTACACCTTC.